This record covers a single T cell receptor beta chain. Its cognate antigen is unknown. Thyroid ultrasound and orbital computed tomography, with clinical symptoms and serum thyroxine and TRAb, informed diagnoses. The data are from a study of T cells in Graves' hyperthyroidism and ophthalmopathy. Study conclusions and caveats: Clonotypes that were expanded in thyroid above 0.001 mostly appeared in blood too.

The ends were cut back, 6 bases at V and 7 bases at J, with 17 bases in the middle. The CDR3 contains 13 residues. The germline gives CDR1 SQVTM, CDR2 ANQGSEA. TCR beta CDR3 regions were amplified from RNA transcripts. With the HTBI primer set, the TCR CDR3 went through a first round of RT-PCR. TCRdb processed the multiplex PCR reads anew with MiXCR; each CDR3 protein has one entry. This table holds about 480,000 distinct CDR3 sequences, about 20% found once. Sequences were obtained from blood. The chain is built from TRBV29-1 and TRBJ2-3, with no clear D. This clonotype originated in a woman in her seventies with Graves' ophthalmopathy. CDR3 region: CSVSPSKGNTQYF. The CDR3 DNA sequence: TGCAGCGTGAGCCCCTCTAAGGGAAATACGCAGTATTTT.